Below are 28 T cell receptor beta chains sequenced from a single sample in a study of T cell changes during pregnancy in multiple sclerosis. Data came from immunoSEQ multiplex PCR; TCRdb stores just in-frame clones and leaves some out. This table has over 50,000 clones, about 93% appearing once. The source material was peripheral blood, sampled in the third trimester of pregnancy. Receptors originate from a female donor in good health, enrolled as a control in a pregnancy study.

In DNA form, the CDR3 reads TGCGCCAGCAGCCACTTCGGACAGATCACTGGAAACACCATATATTTT. Its protein is CASSHFGQITGNTIYF. V gene TRBV4-1 combines with J gene TRBJ1-3; D possibly corresponds to TRBD1 (6 bases). V lost 3 bases and J 2 bases, leaving 14 bases between the germline ends. The CDR3 sequence is 16 residues long. CDR1 and CDR2 from the germline V gene are MGHRA and YSYEKL.

The rearrangement joins TRBV28 to TRBJ2-5; 10 bases line up with TRBD2. Germline trimming cut 2 bases from V and 5 bases from J; bases unmatched to any gene: 2. The CDR3 has 14 residues. In germline, CDR1 is MDHEN, CDR2 SYDVKM. The CDR3 DNA is TGTGCCAGCAGTTTACATAGCGGGGGGGAGACCCAGTACTTC. Protein: CASSLHSGGETQYF.

The chain has TRBV9 and TRBJ2-2; 8 nucleotides agree with TRBD1. CDR1 SGDLS and CDR2 YYNGEE come from the germline V gene. The CDR3 consists of 14 residues. Germline trimming cut 3 bases from V and 5 bases from J; bases unmatched to any gene: 3. The CDR3 nucleotides are TGTGCCAGCAGCGCCAGGGGGCGGACCGGGGAGCTGTTTTTT. This encodes CASSARGRTGELFF.

The chain combines TRBV6-6 with TRBJ1-6; 8 bases are a match to TRBD1. V was clipped by 5 bases and J by 7 bases; unmatched bases: 7. The CDR3 runs 15 residues. Germline CDR1 MNHNY, CDR2 SVGAGI (reference sequence). Here the CDR3 reads CASSPISGGNSPLHF. DNA for the CDR3: TGTGCCAGCAGTCCAATCTCAGGGGGCAATTCACCCCTCCACTTT.

The chain links TRBV7-8 to TRBJ1-1; D remains ambiguous. The CDR3 runs to 19 residues. Germline lookup yields CDR1 SGHVS and CDR2 FQNEAQ. The V end lost 1 base, the J end lost 1 base, and 22 bases lay between the germline ends. The CDR3 bases are TGTGCCAGCAGCTTAGGGGCAGTGAACGCGCCTTATCGGAACACTGAAGCTTTCTTT. Protein sequence: CASSLGAVNAPYRNTEAFF.

The chain carries TRBV4-1 and TRBJ2-7; unclear D gene. V lost 1 base to trimming and J lost 3 bases, with 7 bases between them. There are 13 residues in the CDR3. CDR1 is MGHRA, CDR2 YSYEKL, per germline. This chain's CDR3 is CASSQASNYEQYF. CDR3 nucleotide sequence: TGCGCCAGCAGCCAAGCTAGTAACTACGAGCAGTACTTC.

V gene TRBV9 combines with J gene TRBJ1-2, with 8 bases identical to TRBD1. Germline V gene data show CDR1 as SGDLS and CDR2 as YYNGEE. V shed 3 bases and J 4 bases; nucleotides not matched to a gene: 5. The CDR3 has 14 residues. CDR3 residues: CASSGDRGGYGYTF. In DNA form, the CDR3 reads TGTGCCAGCAGCGGCGACAGGGGAGGCTATGGCTACACCTTC.

This clone was seen a single time. This CDR3 reads CASSIVARGRDQPQHF. Here the CDR3 DNA reads TGTGCCAGTAGTATAGTCGCTAGGGGGCGCGATCAGCCCCAGCATTTT. This chain links TRBV19 with TRBJ1-5; 7 nucleotides agree with TRBD1. Germline CDR1 and CDR2: LNHDA and SQIVND (reference sequence). The trim removed 1 base at V and 5 bases at J, leaving 8 bases unmatched. The CDR3 covers 16 residues.

The chain has TRBV4-3 and TRBJ1-2; TRBD1 matches 9 bases. Trimming removed 0 bases from V and 7 bases from J; junction bases left unmatched: 3. This CDR3 is built from 14 residues. CDR1 and CDR2 from the germline V gene are LGHNA and YSLEER. CDR3 loop: CASSQEQGAAGYTF. The CDR3 coding sequence is TGCGCCAGCAGCCAAGAACAGGGGGCGGCTGGCTACACCTTC.

This chain connects TRBV4-1 to TRBJ1-1; perhaps TRBD1 as D (5 bases). CDR3 length: 14 residues. Germline loops: CDR1 MGHRA, CDR2 YSYEKL. Trimming cost V 2 bases and J 4 bases, with 11 bases left between them. In DNA, the CDR3 is TGCGCCAGCAGCCAAACTGCAAGGGGCACTGAAGCTTTCTTT. It specifies CASSQTARGTEAFF.

The chain joins TRBV28 to TRBJ2-3; possible D gene TRBD2, 7 bases. The V end was cut by 3 bases, the J end by 1 base, with 14 bases between. The CDR3 contains 16 residues. Germline V CDR1 and CDR2: MDHEN, SYDVKM. The CDR3 protein is CASSFLGGPGTDTQYF. The CDR3 DNA reads TGTGCCAGCAGTTTCTTGGGGGGGCCGGGCACAGATACGCAGTATTTT. The whole variable domain, remainder taken from reference TRBV28 and TRBJ2-3, is DVKVTQSSRYLVKRTGEKVFLECVQDMDHENMFWYRQDPGLGLRLIYFSYDVKMKEKGDIPEGYSVSREKKERFSLILESASTNQTSMYLCASSFLGGPGTDTQYFGPGTRLTVL.

This chain links TRBV28 with TRBJ2-7, with 7 nucleotides matching TRBD1. This CDR3 contains 13 residues. The V and J ends lost 8 bases and 2 bases, in that order; junction bases with no gene match: 6. In germline, CDR1 is MDHEN, CDR2 SYDVKM. The CDR3 DNA is TGTGCCAGCTCCGGGACAGCGACCTACGAGCAGTACTTC. Translation gives CASSGTATYEQYF.

The V gene is TRBV10-3, the J gene TRBJ1-5; 8 nucleotides agree with TRBD1. The trim removed 2 bases at V and 4 bases at J, leaving 1 base unmatched. There are 14 residues in the CDR3. CDR1 is ENHRY and CDR2 is SYGVKD in the germline V gene. In nucleotides, the CDR3 is TGTGCCATCAGTGAGAGACAGGGGAATCAGCCCCAGCATTTT. As protein: CAISERQGNQPQHF.

This clone was observed once. This sequence joins TRBV6-4 and TRBJ1-1; the match to TRBD1 covers 9 bases. From germline, CDR1 is MRHNA and CDR2 SNTAGT. The CDR3 totals 14 residues. The V segment lost 6 bases and the J segment 3 bases; nucleotides outside the gene matches: 5. The CDR3 sequence: CASSQTGGDTEAFF. The CDR3 bases are TGTGCCAGCAGCCAGACAGGGGGTGACACTGAAGCTTTCTTT.

The V call is TRBV7-2, the J call TRBJ2-6, with D maybe TRBD2 (7 bases). V lost 9 bases, J lost 0 bases, and 9 bases lay in between. Per the germline V gene, CDR1 is SGHTA and CDR2 is FQGNSA. CDR3 size: 14 residues. CDR3 amino acids: CARGGGSGANVLTF. CDR3 DNA: TGTGCCAGAGGGGGGGGCTCTGGGGCCAACGTCCTGACTTTC.

This clone was detected only once. The J gene is TRBJ2-5, the V gene TRBV7-8; a possible D gene is TRBD1 (5 bases). There are 14 residues in the CDR3. CDR1 and CDR2 (germline): SGHVS, FQNEAQ. The V and J ends lost 3 bases and 0 bases respectively, with 8 bases between them. The CDR3 DNA reads as TGTGCCAGCAGCTTGACAGTTCACCAAGAGACCCAGTACTTC. Its protein product is CASSLTVHQETQYF.

This chain connects TRBV25-1 to TRBJ2-7; TRBD1 matches 7 bases. CDR3 length: 14 residues. Germline V lookup: CDR1 MGHDK, CDR2 SYGVNS. Trimming cost V 2 bases and J 1 base; bases outside gene matches: 2. CDR3 DNA sequence: TGTGCCAGCAGTGAAGACAGGGAGTCCTACGAGCAGTACTTC. Its translation is CASSEDRESYEQYF.

The genes are TRBV4-3 and TRBJ1-5; D is unresolved. The CDR3 totals 15 residues. V gave up 0 bases and J gave up 3 bases, with 9 bases separating them. The V gene's germline CDR1 is LGHNA and CDR2 YSLEER. CDR3 nucleotide sequence: TGCGCCAGCAGCCAAGATACCGGAGCCAATCAGCCCCAGCATTTT. Amino acids: CASSQDTGANQPQHF.

This chain uses TRBV7-9 with TRBJ1-5; TRBD1 aligns across 8 bases. Trimming took 8 bases from V and 2 from J; bases not matched to a gene: 8. The CDR3 length is 15 residues. The germline V gene has CDR1 SEHNR and CDR2 FQNEAQ (reference sequence). CDR3 region: CASQAGGAGNQPQHF. As DNA, the CDR3 is TGTGCCAGCCAGGCAGGGGGCGCAGGCAATCAGCCCCAGCATTTT.

The chain has TRBV5-5 and TRBJ1-3; tentatively, D is TRBD1 (6 bases). The V and J ends lost 0 bases and 4 bases respectively, with 11 bases between them. The CDR3 has 15 amino acids. CDR1 and CDR2 (germline): SGHKS, YYEKEE (reference sequence). The CDR3 region is CASSLEARGGNTIYF. The CDR3 region has the DNA TGTGCCAGCAGCTTGGAGGCCAGGGGAGGAAACACCATATATTTT.

V gene TRBV7-8 combines with J gene TRBJ2-1; D is undetermined. Between the trimmed V and J ends, which lost 1 base and 0 bases, there was a span of 13 bases. The CDR3 has 17 amino acids. The germline CDR1 and CDR2 sequences are SGHVS and FQNEAQ. CDR3 DNA: TGTGCCAGCAGCTTAGTTCGACTCCTGAGCTCCTACAATGAGCAGTTCTTC. Translated: CASSLVRLLSSYNEQFF.

The gene calls are TRBV4-3 and TRBJ2-2; tentative D call: TRBD1 (6 bases). Germline lookup yields CDR1 LGHNA and CDR2 YSLEER. V shed 5 bases and J shed 8 bases, with 21 bases lying between them. The CDR3 is 16 amino acids. CDR3: CASSYRPRTVGGELFF. The CDR3 nucleotides read TGCGCCAGCAGCTATCGACCCCGGACAGTCGGGGGGGAGCTGTTTTTT.

The J gene is TRBJ2-1, the V gene TRBV29-1, with D possibly being TRBD2 (5 bases). The ends were cut back, 3 bases at V and 4 bases at J, with 10 bases in the middle. This CDR3 has 13 amino acids. Germline V CDR1 and CDR2: SQVTM, ANQGSEA. Written as DNA, the CDR3 is TGCAGCGTTGAGTCGTGGGAGTACAATGAGCAGTTCTTC. It codes for CSVESWEYNEQFF.

CDR3 nucleotide sequence: TGTGCCAGTAGTATGGACAGTCATTGGGGCACAGATACGCAGTATTTT. It yields the protein CASSMDSHWGTDTQYF. This chain joins TRBV19 and TRBJ2-3, with D maybe TRBD1 (6 bases). The CDR3 is made up of 16 amino acids. V was clipped by 3 bases and J by 1 base, with 14 bases between them. Germline lookup yields CDR1 LNHDA and CDR2 SQIVND (reference sequence).

The gene calls are TRBV10-3 and TRBJ1-5; D is unclear. CDR3 size: 16 residues. V was cut by 10 bases and J by 0 bases, with 19 bases left in between. CDR1 and CDR2 from the germline V gene are ENHRY and SYGVKD. DNA for the CDR3: TGTGCCACGGCAGAATCGGGAGGCTATAGCAATCAGCCCCAGCATTTT. The encoded protein is CATAESGGYSNQPQHF.

CDR3: CATSRPAGMNTEAFF. The CDR3 DNA reads as TGTGCCACCAGCAGACCCGCGGGAATGAACACTGAAGCTTTCTTT. V usage is TRBV15 and J usage is TRBJ1-1; no definite D call. Trimming pared 2 bases from V and 0 bases from J, leaving 10 bases between. The germline V gene has CDR1 LNHNV and CDR2 YYDKDF (reference sequence). The CDR3 has 15 amino acids.

This rearrangement joins TRBV5-6 to TRBJ1-2, with D perhaps TRBD1 (5 bases). The V end was cut by 4 bases, the J end by 3 bases, with 10 bases between. Germline CDR1 is SGHDT and CDR2 is YYEEEE. CDR3 length equals 13 residues. The CDR3 DNA reads as TGTGCCAGCAGCCGCGGGACCGACTATGGCTACACCTTC. Amino acid sequence: CASSRGTDYGYTF.

The gene calls are TRBV7-2 and TRBJ1-5, with unresolved D. V lost 5 bases and J 5 bases, leaving 10 bases between the germline ends. The germline gives CDR1 SGHTA, CDR2 FQGNSA. The CDR3 totals 13 residues. The CDR3 nucleotides are TGTGCCAGCAGCCCATCGGCGGATCAGCCCCAGCATTTT. Translating gives CASSPSADQPQHF. Full variable domain (remainder filled in from reference TRBV7-2 and TRBJ1-5): GAGVSQSPSNKVTEKGKDVELRCDPISGHTALYWYRQSLGQGLEFLIYFQGNSAPDKSGLPSDRFSAERTGGSVSTLTIQRTQQEDSAVYLCASSPSADQPQHFGDGTRLSIL.